The 21 T cell receptor beta chains listed next were all sequenced from one sample in a study of T-cell memory formation after mild COVID-19. TCRdb redid the calling of the 5' RACE reads with MiXCR, one entry per CDR3 protein. Here the sample spans some 290,000 distinct CDR3 sequences, 16% being singletons. The sample comprised PBMCs or a T cell subset sorted from them (not recorded which). The receptors were gathered from a man younger than 35 who had mild COVID-19 (a few samples of this study predate the infection). Cell type and time point are not known.

This rearrangement joins TRBV3-1 to TRBJ2-5, with TRBD1 identical over 7 bases. Looked up from germline, CDR1 is LGHDT and CDR2 is YNNKEL (reference sequence). The CDR3 totals 14 residues. The V gene end was trimmed by 6 bases and the J gene end by 4 bases; junction bases not matched to a gene: 8. The CDR3 DNA follows: TGTGCCAGCAGTCCCGGGACAGTCGGAGAGACCCAGTACTTC. As protein: CASSPGTVGETQYF.

This clonotype has just a few counts. This rearrangement joins TRBV5-1 to TRBJ2-3; TRBD2 agrees at 8 bases. The V segment lost 4 bases and the J segment 3 bases; nucleotides outside the gene matches: 7. The CDR3 has 15 residues. Germline-derived CDR1 and CDR2 are SGHRS and YFSETQ. The CDR3 protein is CASSLSGLVTDTQYF. The CDR3 region has the DNA TGCGCCAGCAGCCTGTCGGGACTAGTAACAGATACGCAGTATTTT.

The rearrangement uses TRBV7-3 and TRBJ2-1, with 11 positions matching TRBD2. The CDR3 contains 16 residues. CDR1 SGHTA and CDR2 FQGTGA come from the germline V gene. J lost 6 bases, V lost 7 bases, and 11 bases had no gene match. The CDR3 nucleotides read TGTGCCAGCACCGAGTCCCTAGCGGGGGGTCGCAATGAGCAGTTCTTC. Translation gives CASTESLAGGRNEQFF.

This clonotype was seen only a few times. J is TRBJ2-2 and V is TRBV6-5, with TRBD1 as a possible D gene (5 bases). V was shortened by 7 bases and J by 4 bases, with 10 bases between the two germline ends. The CDR3 extends over 13 amino acids. Germline assignment: CDR1 MNHEY and CDR2 SVGAGI. The chain's CDR3 is CASNQGSTGELFF. The CDR3 bases are TGTGCCAGCAACCAGGGTAGCACCGGGGAGCTGTTTTTT.

This clonotype turned up a few times. The chain joins TRBV3-1 to TRBJ1-1; D uncertain. This CDR3 has 12 residues. Trimming cost V 6 bases and J 5 bases, with 10 bases left between them. Looked up from germline, CDR1 is LGHDT and CDR2 is YNNKEL (reference sequence). CDR3: CASRDEWTEAFF. For the CDR3, the DNA is TGTGCCAGCAGGGACGAGTGGACTGAAGCTTTCTTT.

The chain couples TRBV5-1 to TRBJ1-2, with unresolved D. Germline-derived CDR1 and CDR2 are SGHRS and YFSETQ. V lost 7 bases, J lost 4 bases, and 17 bases lay in between. The CDR3 runs to 14 residues. In DNA, the CDR3 is TGCGCCAGCGGTTTGGGGAAGGGTCTCTATGGCTACACCTTC. This gives the protein CASGLGKGLYGYTF.

The chain links TRBV18 to TRBJ2-3; a possible D gene is TRBD2 (6 bases). Germline V lookup: CDR1 KGHSH, CDR2 LQKENI. The CDR3 spans 12 residues. Deletions cut 5 bases from V and 6 bases from J, with 9 bases between. The CDR3 reads CASSGLYDTQYF. Here the CDR3 DNA reads TGTGCCAGCTCAGGACTATACGATACGCAGTATTTT.

The chain combines TRBV10-3 with TRBJ1-2, with 7 nucleotides matching TRBD1. The CDR3 spans 15 residues. Germline loops: CDR1 ENHRY, CDR2 SYGVKD. V gave up 2 bases and J gave up 8 bases; unmatched junction bases: 11. CDR3 sequence reads: CAISEPTGLLLGYTF. CDR3 DNA: TGTGCCATCAGTGAGCCGACAGGGCTACTCCTCGGCTACACCTTC.

The chain combines TRBV6-5 with TRBJ2-2, with D uncertain. V lost 2 bases, J lost 7 bases, and 8 bases lay in between. The germline V gene has CDR1 MNHEY and CDR2 SVGAGI. This CDR3 has 13 amino acids. The chain's CDR3 is CASSYGFGGELFF. CDR3 DNA sequence: TGTGCCAGCAGTTACGGCTTCGGCGGGGAGCTGTTTTTT.

In this sample, this clonotype turned up a few times. The J gene is TRBJ2-4, the V gene TRBV19; 9 nucleotides agree with TRBD1. The CDR3 runs to 15 residues. J was trimmed by 5 bases and V by 5 bases; bases with no gene match: 7. Germline loops: CDR1 LNHDA, CDR2 SQIVND (reference sequence). The CDR3 region has the DNA TGTGCCAGTAGTGGGACAGGGAGGATGGAAAACATTCAGTACTTC. Protein: CASSGTGRMENIQYF.

The V call is TRBV7-2, the J call TRBJ2-7, with 8 bases fitting TRBD2. Germline loops: CDR1 SGHTA, CDR2 FQGNSA. The CDR3 extends over 14 amino acids. Unmatched junction bases numbered 12, after V lost 11 bases and J lost 3 bases. The CDR3, as DNA: TGTGCCTGCGGGGAATTAGCGGGGAACTACGAGCAGTACTTC. Encoded protein: CACGELAGNYEQYF.

The J gene is TRBJ2-7, the V gene TRBV27; possibly TRBD1 or TRBD2 for D (5 bases each). V was pared by 0 bases and J by 2 bases, with 11 bases between. Germline CDR1 MNHEY, CDR2 SMNVEV (reference sequence). This CDR3 region has 15 residues. CDR3 sequence reads: CASSLSSGSTYEQYF. The CDR3 bases are TGTGCCAGCAGTTTATCATCAGGGAGCACCTACGAGCAGTACTTC.

This clonotype has just a few counts. The chain has TRBV27 and TRBJ2-7; TRBD2 matches at 7 bases. With V trimmed by 6 bases and J by 3 bases, 11 bases remained unmatched. From germline, CDR1 is MNHEY and CDR2 SMNVEV (reference sequence). The CDR3 runs to 15 residues. CDR3 sequence: CASSLIGPGGYEQYF. As DNA, the CDR3 is TGTGCCAGCAGCCTTATCGGTCCGGGGGGCTACGAGCAGTACTTC.

The V call is TRBV7-9, the J call TRBJ1-1, with D perhaps matching TRBD1 (6 bases). The CDR3 totals 14 residues. Germline CDR1 reads SEHNR; CDR2 reads FQNEAQ (reference sequence). V dropped 3 bases and J dropped 1 base, with 9 bases sitting between them. This CDR3 reads CASSFSRGNTEAFF. The CDR3 DNA reads TGTGCCAGCAGCTTCTCCAGGGGGAACACTGAAGCTTTCTTT.

This clonotype was seen just once. This rearrangement joins TRBV4-3 to TRBJ2-2; no clear D gene. V lost 0 bases and J lost 6, with 8 bases in between. The CDR3 contains 14 residues. The germline V gene encodes CDR1 LGHNA and CDR2 YSLEER. CDR3 coding DNA: TGCGCCAGCAGCCAAGATTGGGAAGCCGGGGAGCTGTTTTTT. Its translation is CASSQDWEAGELFF.

The chain couples TRBV5-4 to TRBJ2-2; no clear D. V shed 4 bases and J shed 1 base, with 5 bases lying between them. This CDR3 has 13 residues. The germline V gene encodes CDR1 SGHNT and CDR2 YYREEE (reference sequence). The CDR3 DNA reads TGTGCCAGCAGCGGAGAGAACACCGGGGAGCTGTTTTTT. It specifies CASSGENTGELFF. The full variable domain, in which reference TRBV5-4 and TRBJ2-2 provide the parts outside the CDR3, is ETGVTQSPTHLIKTRGQQVTLRCSSQSGHNTVSWYQQALGQGPQFIFQYYREEENGRGNFPPRFSGLQFPNYSSELNVNALELDDSALYLCASSGENTGELFFGEGSRLTVL.

V usage is TRBV7-9 and J usage is TRBJ1-1; TRBD1 is a possible D gene (5 bases). The CDR3 covers 11 residues. Germline V gene data show CDR1 as SEHNR and CDR2 as FQNEAQ (reference sequence). Trimming left V 5 bases short and J 14 bases short, with 15 bases between. The CDR3 DNA reads as TGTGCCAGCAGCCCAGGGTTTCTCGGGTTCTTT. Encoded protein: CASSPGFLGFF.

This clonotype was observed a handful of times. The rearrangement uses TRBV28 and TRBJ1-6; possible D gene TRBD1, 5 bases. Trimming stripped 2 bases from V and 7 bases from J, with 6 bases between. Germline V gene sequence: CDR1 MDHEN, CDR2 SYDVKM. CDR3 length: 13 residues. The CDR3: CASSLGTNSPLHF. The CDR3 DNA sequence: TGTGCCAGCAGTTTAGGGACCAATTCACCCCTCCACTTT.

V usage is TRBV7-4 and J usage is TRBJ2-5, with D maybe TRBD2 (6 bases). Trimming took 5 bases from V and 0 from J, leaving 19 bases between them. The CDR3 covers 17 residues. Germline CDR1 is SGHVT and CDR2 is SQSDAQ. CDR3 protein: CASSPPRGAWYQETQYF. CDR3 nucleotides: TGTGCCAGCAGCCCCCCCCGCGGGGCTTGGTACCAAGAGACCCAGTACTTC.

As for this clonotype: A read error may produce the germline difference seen at one junction end. The V gene is TRBV6-5, the J gene TRBJ1-4; D not resolved. CDR1 is MNHEY and CDR2 is SVGAGI in the germline V gene. This CDR3 is built from 16 residues. The CDR3, as DNA: TGTGCCAGCAGTTACAGCTCTAATGGTTTTAATGAAAACCTGTTTTTT. As protein: CASSYSSNGFNENLFF.

V is TRBV5-1 and J is TRBJ2-1; weak D call: TRBD2 (5 bases). V lost 0 bases and J 5 bases, leaving 9 bases between the germline ends. Germline V gene sequence: CDR1 SGHRS, CDR2 YFSETQ. This CDR3 is built from 14 residues. The CDR3 spells CASSLGGQDNEQFF. CDR3 in DNA: TGCGCCAGCAGCTTGGGAGGGCAGGACAATGAGCAGTTCTTC.